Reported below is one T cell receptor beta chain. What this receptor recognizes is not known. No quality values exist for individual bases; no much larger clone is one base distant. This sample was included in a study of PD-L1 blockade in urothelial cancer (dated by TCRdb to 2017 to 2019). General notes on the study: All patients started therapy at some point between 2014 and 2016 and received atezolizumab 1,200 mg intravenously every 3 weeks. Durable clinical benefit was defined as a progression-free survival longer than 6 months, and TCR features were additionally tested against progression-free survival and overall survival. The study was an exploratory multi-omic analysis of somatic, immune and clinical correlates of response to PD-L1 blockade with atezolizumab in urothelial cancer. About nine tenths of the roughly 29 patients were males with bladder-origin urothelial cancer, and about 65% of the 29 reported a prior smoking history. Blood samples were analyzed 3 weeks after the start of treatment (second dose) and 6 weeks after the start of treatment. Twenty-nine patients had pretreatment blood TCR-seq, some 24 had at least one posttreatment blood collection, and some 24 had tumor TCR-seq. Under ten patients achieved durable clinical benefit and 20 did not. Patients had an ECOG performance status of 0 or 1 and had received between 0 and 3 prior chemotherapy regimens. In the same patients, pretreatment tumors underwent whole exome sequencing and RNA sequencing in addition to TCR sequencing. Blood samples gave median yields of around 140,000 T cells and over 80,000 unique TCRs, along with a median clonality of 0.080. TCR sequencing covered pretreatment tumor samples and matched, serially collected peripheral blood taken before and after atezolizumab treatment.

Paper-wide results and their limitations: Small sample size (n ≈ 27) and many exploratory analyses mean the results are intended to be hypothesis-generating. Improved progression-free and overall survival was associated with having pretreatment peripheral blood TCR clonality below the median. Patients with durable benefit showed greater expansion of tumor-associated TCR clones in peripheral blood 3 weeks after starting treatment (n ≈ 22, p = 0.022).

Each PCR received spiked-in synthetic TCR analog templates so that absolute template abundance could be estimated from read counts. Using the immunoSEQ assay, TCRbeta CDR3 regions were amplified from genomic DNA with bias-controlled V and J gene primers. Sequencing of rearranged TCRbeta segments was performed at approximately 20X coverage. Under the source paper's analysis protocol: Sequencing errors were corrected by clustering and CDR3s were annotated against IMGT to assign V, D and J genes. Out-of-frame and stop-codon sequences were excluded, and only productive TCRbeta rearrangements were used in downstream analyses. To compute clonality, Shannon entropy was normalized by the log of the number of unique productive sequences and then subtracted from one. Fisher's exact test with Benjamini-Hochberg correction, using a cutoff of adjusted p below 0.01, was how clones that differed between time points or between blood and tumor were identified. TCRdb stores this immuneACCESS table with in-frame sequences only. Part of the clones is absent; in the studies checked, under half of the shortfall reflects unresolved V genes, and no reason is known for the rest. The V and J calls and clone size are taken from that table; D and trimming were inferred from the DNA. The sample yields 45,000 to 60,000 clones; roughly 87% were counted once. The ten largest clones take up 15% to 17% of the sample.

The time point label on this specimen signifies: pretreatment peripheral blood. The cohort included 25 to 30 patients with locally advanced or metastatic urothelial carcinoma who were treated at Memorial Sloan Kettering on a trial protocol. Peripheral blood mononuclear cells were collected pretreatment and during treatment, with between 1 and 8 total time points per patient. The Qiagen DNeasy Blood extraction kit was used to purify genomic DNA from total PBMCs and tumor samples. PBMCs were collected pretreatment and during treatment, and were isolated and stored as previously described. This material consisted of PBMCs, taken around atezolizumab (anti-PD-L1) treatment. The TCR comes from a man aged 65-85 years with urothelial cancer.

The CDR3 region: CASSPGTGYGYTF. In nucleotide form, the sequence is TGTGCCAGCAGCCCCGGGACTGGCTATGGCTACACCTTC. Recombination joined TRBV7-9 with TRBJ1-2; TRBD1 is a weak D gene call, 5 bases matching. The CDR3 holds 13 amino acids from the cysteine to the phenylalanine. Only the CDR3 part of the read is kept: 39 bases, read in frame from the first base. The junction shows trimming of 5 bases on V and 4 bases on J, plus 11 bases between the germline ends. Looking up the germline V gene (reference sequence) yields CDR1 SEHNR and CDR2 FQNEAQ. Beyond the CDR3, the reference TRBV7-9 and TRBJ1-2 genes provide the residues; the full variable domain reads: DTGVSQNPRHKITKRGQNVTFRCDPISEHNRLYWYRQTLGQGPEFLTYFQNEAQLEKSRLLSDRFSAERPKGSFSTLEIQRTEQGDSAMYLCASSPGTGYGYTFGSGTRLTVV.